Below, 9 T cell receptor beta chains from the same sample are listed, as sequenced in a study of blood T cell repertoires in COVID-19. Only in-frame clones appear in the TCRdb table, and some are missing; sequencing was by immunoSEQ multiplex PCR. Of under 150,000 clones listed, roughly 80% were seen once; the top ten hold 2.4%. Sequencing input: PBMCs or T cells enriched from blood (not recorded which). These receptors came from a man in his forties or fifties with acute COVID-19.

The chain employs TRBV28 and TRBJ2-7; D not certain. Germline lookup yields CDR1 MDHEN and CDR2 SYDVKM. The CDR3 has 12 residues. V lost 3 bases to trimming and J lost 3 bases, with 6 bases between them. The CDR3 coding sequence is TGTGCCAGCAGTTTTCCCCACTACGAGCAGTACTTC. Amino acids: CASSFPHYEQYF.

V gene TRBV7-9 combines with J gene TRBJ1-2, with no clear D. CDR3 size: 16 residues. Germline loops: CDR1 SEHNR, CDR2 FQNEAQ (reference sequence). Trimming removed 5 bases from V and 2 bases from J, with 18 bases in between. The CDR3 nucleotides are TGTGCCAGCAGCCAAGGCGGCGGCAGATTAAACTATGGCTACACCTTC. Its translation is CASSQGGGRLNYGYTF.

The V gene is TRBV6-5, the J gene TRBJ2-5; 9 nucleotides match TRBD1. CDR3 length: 15 amino acids. After removal of 6 bases from V and 5 bases from J, the junction contained 10 bases not matched to a gene. Germline lookup yields CDR1 MNHEY and CDR2 SVGAGI. CDR3 sequence: CASSDTGQGGETQYF. For the CDR3, the DNA is TGTGCCAGCAGCGATACGGGACAGGGAGGGGAGACCCAGTACTTC.

V gene TRBV24-1 combines with J gene TRBJ1-5; 8 bases agree with TRBD1. Germline V gene sequence: CDR1 KGHDR, CDR2 SFDVKD. The junction had 3 bases not matched to a gene; V was cut back by 7 bases and J by 5 bases. CDR3 length: 13 amino acids. CDR3 protein: CATSDRGDQPQHF. The CDR3 coding sequence is TGTGCCACCAGCGACAGGGGAGATCAGCCCCAGCATTTT.

The chain employs TRBV2 and TRBJ1-2; a possible D gene is TRBD1 (6 bases). The CDR3 is made up of 13 amino acids. The ends were cut back, 7 bases at V and 5 bases at J, with 14 bases in the middle. Germline loops: CDR1 SNHLY, CDR2 FYNNEI. The CDR3 protein is CASMGGATYGYTF. As DNA, the CDR3 is TGTGCCAGCATGGGGGGGGCGACTTATGGCTACACCTTC.

This clone was counted between two and nine times. This sample includes further DNA sequences coding for the same CDR3. The chain carries TRBV2 and TRBJ2-7; 10 bases line up with TRBD1. This CDR3 comprises 14 residues. With V trimmed by 4 bases and J by 3 bases, 3 bases remained unmatched. Looked up from germline, CDR1 is SNHLY and CDR2 is FYNNEI. CDR3 nucleotides: TGTGCCAGCAGTGTAGGGACAGGGGACTACGAGCAGTACTTC. Protein sequence: CASSVGTGDYEQYF.

Notes on this clone: Without the conserved terminal phenylalanine or tryptophan, this CDR3 likely stems from a read error. It is unclear where the CDR3 begins or ends on the DNA, so no DNA is shown, and the CDR3 is as TCRdb lists it. The rearrangement joins TRBV20-1 to TRBJ1-2; the tabulated D call, TRBD1, remains unverified against the DNA. The germline gives CDR1 DFQATT, CDR2 SNEGSKA (reference sequence). With termini counted, the CDR3 has 11 amino acids. CDR3 sequence: CSARRTGPAAL.

Points on this clone: This same CDR3 is encoded by further DNA sequences in the sample. This chain links TRBV11-3 with TRBJ2-1; D ambiguous. Germline values: CDR1 SGHNT, CDR2 YENEEA. Trimming cost V 1 base and J 8 bases, with 6 bases left between them. CDR3 length equals 12 residues. CDR3 bases: TGTGCCAGCAGCTTAGGAGAGGATGAGCAGTTCTTC. Its protein product is CASSLGEDEQFF. The full variable domain, with the rest looked up from reference TRBV11-3 and TRBJ2-1, is EAGVVQSPRYKIIEKKQPVAFWCNPISGHNTLYWYLQNLGQGPELLIRYENEEAVDDSQLPKDRFSAERLKGVDSTLKIQPAELGDSAVYLCASSLGEDEQFFGPGTRLTVL.

This clone has just one count. The chain has TRBV10-3 and TRBJ2-3; maybe TRBD2 (5 bases). Germline V gene sequence: CDR1 ENHRY, CDR2 SYGVKD. The CDR3 is made up of 15 amino acids. V was cut by 8 bases and J by 0 bases, with 15 bases left in between. CDR3 amino acids: CAIGFEGSSTDTQYF. The CDR3 nucleotides read TGTGCCATCGGGTTTGAGGGTTCGAGCACAGATACGCAGTATTTT.